The sequence of this T cell receptor (beta chain) was determined in a study of response to subunit inactivated influenza vaccine. From germline, CDR1 is MGHRA and CDR2 YSYEKL. The CDR3 is 14 residues long. Trimming left V 3 bases short and J 1 base short, with 10 bases between. TCRdb fed the RT-PCR reads into MiXCR, producing one record per CDR3 protein. The table records about 800,000 distinct CDR3 sequences, 21% of them present only once. The starting material was PBMCs from blood, obtained roughly 5 days after vaccination. The TCR comes from a middle-aged man who received an inactivated influenza vaccine. The chain couples TRBV4-1 to TRBJ2-7; D ambiguous. The CDR3 spells CASSQISESYEQYF. The DNA for the CDR3 is TGCGCCAGCAGCCAGATCAGCGAATCCTACGAGCAGTACTTC.